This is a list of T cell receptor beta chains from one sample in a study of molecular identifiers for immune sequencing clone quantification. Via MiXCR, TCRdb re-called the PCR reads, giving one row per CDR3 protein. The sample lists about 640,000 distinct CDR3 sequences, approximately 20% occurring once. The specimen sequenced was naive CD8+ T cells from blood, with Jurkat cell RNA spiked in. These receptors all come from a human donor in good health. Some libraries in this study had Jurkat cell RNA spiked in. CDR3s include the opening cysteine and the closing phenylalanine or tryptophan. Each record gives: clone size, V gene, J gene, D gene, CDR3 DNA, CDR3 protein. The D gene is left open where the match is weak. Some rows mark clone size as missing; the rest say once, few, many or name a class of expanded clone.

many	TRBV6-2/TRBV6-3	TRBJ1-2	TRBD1	TGTGCCAGCAGTTACCAGACAGGGCTCTATGGCTACACCTTC	CASSYQTGLYGYTF
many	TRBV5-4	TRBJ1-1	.	TGTGCCAGCAGCTTAGGGGTAGCGGGTGACGCTTTCTTT	CASSLGVAGDAFF
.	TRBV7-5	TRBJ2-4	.	.	CISVPEASVQIAKNIQYF
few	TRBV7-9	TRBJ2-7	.	TGTGCCAGCAGTTTAATAGCGCTCGAGCAGTACTTC	CASSLIALEQYF
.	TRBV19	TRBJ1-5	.	TGTGCCAGTAGTGTTGAAATGGGACGGCATAGCAATCAGCCCCAGCATTTT	CASSVEMGRHSNQPQHF
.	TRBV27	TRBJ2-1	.	TGTGCCAGCAGTTCCGGACCAAATGAGCAGTTCTTC	CASSSGPNEQFF
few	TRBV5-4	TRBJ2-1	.	TGTGCCAGCAGCGTTTCAGGGAACAATGAGCAGTTCTTC	CASSVSGNNEQFF
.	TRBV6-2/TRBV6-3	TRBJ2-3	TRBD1	TGTGCCAGCAGTTCCGCCGGGACAGGGCGATGGGGAAGCACAGATACGCAGTATTTT	CASSSAGTGRWGSTDTQYF
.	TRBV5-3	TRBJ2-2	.	TGTGCCAGCAGTTCTCCCGGACGGGGCGACACCGGGGAGCTGTTTTTT	CASSSPGRGDTGELFF
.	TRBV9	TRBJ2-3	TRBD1	TGTGCCAGCAGCGTAGTAGGGGACAGGGGAAACACAGATACGCAGTATTTT	CASSVVGDRGNTDTQYF
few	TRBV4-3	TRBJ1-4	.	TGCGCCAGCAGCCAAGATTTTTCCAGGGCGGATGAAAAACTGTTTTTT	CASSQDFSRADEKLFF
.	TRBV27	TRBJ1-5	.	TGTGCCAGCAGTTTAGGACCCGAGAGCAATCAGCCCCAGCATTTT	CASSLGPESNQPQHF
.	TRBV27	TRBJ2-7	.	TGTGCCAGCAGTTTGGCCGGGACTTACGGGCAGTACTTC	CASSLAGTYGQYF
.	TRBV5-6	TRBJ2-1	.	TGTGCCAGCAGCTTGGACAGGAACGGGGTTTACAATGAGCAGTTCTTC	CASSLDRNGVYNEQFF
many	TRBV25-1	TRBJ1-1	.	TGTGCCAGCAGTGAATGGGACACTGAAGCTTTCTTT	CASSEWDTEAFF
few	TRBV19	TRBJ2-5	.	TGTGCCAGTAGTATCATGAACTTCGAGACCCAGTACTTC	CASSIMNFETQYF
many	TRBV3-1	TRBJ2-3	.	TGTGCCAGCAGCCGCGGCCCGTCCGGTGAGGGGGTCAACACAGATACGCAGTATTTT	CASSRGPSGEGVNTDTQYF
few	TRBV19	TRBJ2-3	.	TGTGCCAGTAGTGACCGGGTTATTAGCACAGATACGCAGTATTTT	CASSDRVISTDTQYF
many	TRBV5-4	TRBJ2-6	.	TGTGCCAGCAGCCGAAGTCCCAAAGGGGGGGCCAACGTCCTGACTTTC	CASSRSPKGGANVLTF
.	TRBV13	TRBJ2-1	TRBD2	TGTGCCAGCAGCTTATCCGAACTAGCGGCCACCTACAATGAGCAGTTCTTC	CASSLSELAATYNEQFF
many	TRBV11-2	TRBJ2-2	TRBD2	TGTGCCAGCAGCTTAGCGTCGGGTCTAGCGGGGATAAACACCGGGGAGCTGTTTTTT	CASSLASGLAGINTGELFF
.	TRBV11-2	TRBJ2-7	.	TGTGCCAGCAGCTTAAGGGCAGAGTACTACGAGCAGTACTTC	CASSLRAEYYEQYF